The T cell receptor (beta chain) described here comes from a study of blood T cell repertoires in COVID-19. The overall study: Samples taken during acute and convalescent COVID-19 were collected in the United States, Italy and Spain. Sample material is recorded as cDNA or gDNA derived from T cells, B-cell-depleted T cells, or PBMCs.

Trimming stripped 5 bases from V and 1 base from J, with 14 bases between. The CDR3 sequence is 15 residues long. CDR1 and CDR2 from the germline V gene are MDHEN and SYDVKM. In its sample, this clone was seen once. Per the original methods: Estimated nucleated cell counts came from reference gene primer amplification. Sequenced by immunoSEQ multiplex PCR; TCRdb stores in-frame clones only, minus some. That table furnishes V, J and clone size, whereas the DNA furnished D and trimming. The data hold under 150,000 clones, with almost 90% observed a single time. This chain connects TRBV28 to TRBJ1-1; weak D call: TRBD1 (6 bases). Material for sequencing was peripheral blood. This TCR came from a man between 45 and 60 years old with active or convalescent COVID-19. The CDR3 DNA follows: TGTGCCAGCAGTCAACAGGGACCCCGGAACACTGAAGCTTTCTTT. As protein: CASSQQGPRNTEAFF.